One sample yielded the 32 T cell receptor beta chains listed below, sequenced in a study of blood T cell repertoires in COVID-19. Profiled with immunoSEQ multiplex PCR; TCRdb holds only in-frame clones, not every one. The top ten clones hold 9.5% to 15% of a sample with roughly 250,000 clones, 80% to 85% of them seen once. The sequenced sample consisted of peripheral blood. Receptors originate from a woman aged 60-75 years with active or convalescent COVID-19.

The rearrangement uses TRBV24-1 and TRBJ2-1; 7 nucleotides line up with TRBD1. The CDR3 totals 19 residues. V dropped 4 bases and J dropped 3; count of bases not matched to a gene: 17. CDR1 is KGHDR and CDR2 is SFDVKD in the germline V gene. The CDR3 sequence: CATSDPRDRTLGSYNEQFF. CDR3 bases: TGTGCCACCAGTGACCCTCGGGACAGAACCCTGGGGAGCTACAATGAGCAGTTCTTC.

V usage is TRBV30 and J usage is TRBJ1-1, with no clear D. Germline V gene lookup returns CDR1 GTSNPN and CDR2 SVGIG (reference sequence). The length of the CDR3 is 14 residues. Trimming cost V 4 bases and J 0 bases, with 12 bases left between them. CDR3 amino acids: CAWKRDNLNTEAFF. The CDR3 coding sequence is TGTGCCTGGAAGAGAGACAACCTGAACACTGAAGCTTTCTTT. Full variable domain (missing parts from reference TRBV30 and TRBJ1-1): SQTIHQWPATLVQPVGSPLSLECTVEGTSNPNLYWYRQAAGRGLQLLFYSVGIGQISSEVPQNLSASRPQDRQFILSSKKLLLSDSGFYLCAWKRDNLNTEAFFGQGTRLTVV.

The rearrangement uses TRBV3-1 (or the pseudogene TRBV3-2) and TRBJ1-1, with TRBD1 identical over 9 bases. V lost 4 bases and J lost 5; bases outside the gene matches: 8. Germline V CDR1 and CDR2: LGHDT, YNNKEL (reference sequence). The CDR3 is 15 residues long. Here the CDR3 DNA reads TGTGCCAGCAGCCGCTCCGGGACAGGGAAAACTGAAGCTTTCTTT. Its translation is CASSRSGTGKTEAFF.

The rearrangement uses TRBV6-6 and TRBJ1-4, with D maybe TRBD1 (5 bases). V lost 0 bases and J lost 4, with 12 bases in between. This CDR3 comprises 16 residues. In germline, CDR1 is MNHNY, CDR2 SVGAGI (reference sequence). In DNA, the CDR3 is TGTGCCAGCAGTTACTCTCGACAGCGGGTTAATGAAAAACTGTTTTTT. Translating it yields CASSYSRQRVNEKLFF.

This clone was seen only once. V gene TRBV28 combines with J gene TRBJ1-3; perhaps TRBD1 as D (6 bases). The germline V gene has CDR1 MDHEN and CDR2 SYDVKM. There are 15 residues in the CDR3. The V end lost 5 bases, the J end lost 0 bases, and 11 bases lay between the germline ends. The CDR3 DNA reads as TGTGCCAGCAGTAGACAGGCGCGCTCTGGAAACACCATATATTTT. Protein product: CASSRQARSGNTIYF.

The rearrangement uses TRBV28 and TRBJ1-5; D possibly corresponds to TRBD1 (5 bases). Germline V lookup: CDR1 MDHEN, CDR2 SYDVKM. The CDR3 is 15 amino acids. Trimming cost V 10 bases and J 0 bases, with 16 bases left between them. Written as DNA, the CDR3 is TGTGCCACTCTGGGGGGGACCTATAGCAATCAGCCCCAGCATTTT. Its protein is CATLGGTYSNQPQHF. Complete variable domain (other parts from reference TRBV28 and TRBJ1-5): DVKVTQSSRYLVKRTGEKVFLECVQDMDHENMFWYRQDPGLGLRLIYFSYDVKMKEKGDIPEGYSVSREKKERFSLILESASTNQTSMYLCATLGGTYSNQPQHFGDGTRLSIL.

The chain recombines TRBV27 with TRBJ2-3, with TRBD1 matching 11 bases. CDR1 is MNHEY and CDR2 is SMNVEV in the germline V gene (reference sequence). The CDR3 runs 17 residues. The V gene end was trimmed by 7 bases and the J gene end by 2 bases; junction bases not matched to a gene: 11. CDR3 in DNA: TGTGCCAGCACCCGGACAGGGGGCGAGGGAGCCACAGATACGCAGTATTTT. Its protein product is CASTRTGGEGATDTQYF.

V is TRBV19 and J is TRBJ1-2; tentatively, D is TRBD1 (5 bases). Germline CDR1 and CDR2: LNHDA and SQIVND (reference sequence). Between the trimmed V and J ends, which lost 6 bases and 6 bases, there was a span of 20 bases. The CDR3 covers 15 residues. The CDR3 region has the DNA TGTGCCAGTAGCAGTGGGCAGGGTCGGTCGCATGGCTACACCTTC. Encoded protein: CASSSGQGRSHGYTF.

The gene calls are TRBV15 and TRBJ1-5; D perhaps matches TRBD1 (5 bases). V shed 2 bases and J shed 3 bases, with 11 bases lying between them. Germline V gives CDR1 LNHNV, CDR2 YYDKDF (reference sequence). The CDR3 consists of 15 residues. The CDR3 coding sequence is TGTGCCACCAGCAGACATTGGGGGGACAATCAGCCCCAGCATTTT. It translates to CATSRHWGDNQPQHF.

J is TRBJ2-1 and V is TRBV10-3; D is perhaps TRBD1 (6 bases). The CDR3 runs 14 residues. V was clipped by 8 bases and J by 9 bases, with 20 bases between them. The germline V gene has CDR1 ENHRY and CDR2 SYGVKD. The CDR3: CAIGDQGPLGEQFF. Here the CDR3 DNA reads TGTGCCATCGGAGACCAGGGGCCTCTGGGTGAGCAGTTCTTC.

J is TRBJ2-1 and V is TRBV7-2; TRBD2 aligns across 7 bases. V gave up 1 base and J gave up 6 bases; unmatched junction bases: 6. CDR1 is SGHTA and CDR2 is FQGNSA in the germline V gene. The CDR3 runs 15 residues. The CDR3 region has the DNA TGTGCCAGCAGCTTAGAACTAGCGCGGGCCAATGAGCAGTTCTTC. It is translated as CASSLELARANEQFF.

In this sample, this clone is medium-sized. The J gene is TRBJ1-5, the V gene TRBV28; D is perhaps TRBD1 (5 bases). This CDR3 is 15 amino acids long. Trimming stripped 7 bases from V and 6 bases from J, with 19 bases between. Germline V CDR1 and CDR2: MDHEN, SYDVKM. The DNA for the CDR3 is TGTGCCAGCATGGGGGGGACCCCGTCCAGTCAGCCCCAGCATTTT. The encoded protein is CASMGGTPSSQPQHF.

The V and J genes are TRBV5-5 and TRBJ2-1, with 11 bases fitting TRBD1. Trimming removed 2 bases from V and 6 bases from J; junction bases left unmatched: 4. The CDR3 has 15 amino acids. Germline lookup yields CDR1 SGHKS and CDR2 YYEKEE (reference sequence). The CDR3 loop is CASSFPGTGGNEQFF. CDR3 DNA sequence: TGTGCCAGCAGCTTCCCAGGGACAGGGGGCAATGAGCAGTTCTTC.

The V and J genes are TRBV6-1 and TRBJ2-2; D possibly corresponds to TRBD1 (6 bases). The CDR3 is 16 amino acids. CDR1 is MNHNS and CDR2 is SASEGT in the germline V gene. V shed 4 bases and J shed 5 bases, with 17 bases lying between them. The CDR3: CASSANRADDTGELFF. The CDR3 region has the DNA TGTGCCAGCAGTGCAAACAGGGCGGATGATACCGGGGAGCTGTTTTTT.

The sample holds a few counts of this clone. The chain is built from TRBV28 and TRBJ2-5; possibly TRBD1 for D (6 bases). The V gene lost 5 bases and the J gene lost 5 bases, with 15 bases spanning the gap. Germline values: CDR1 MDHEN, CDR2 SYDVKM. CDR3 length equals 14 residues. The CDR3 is CASSTPRGVETQYF. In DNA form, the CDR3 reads TGTGCCAGCAGTACACCCAGGGGCGTGGAGACCCAGTACTTC. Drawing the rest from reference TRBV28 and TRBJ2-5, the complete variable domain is DVKVTQSSRYLVKRTGEKVFLECVQDMDHENMFWYRQDPGLGLRLIYFSYDVKMKEKGDIPEGYSVSREKKERFSLILESASTNQTSMYLCASSTPRGVETQYFGPGTRLLVL.

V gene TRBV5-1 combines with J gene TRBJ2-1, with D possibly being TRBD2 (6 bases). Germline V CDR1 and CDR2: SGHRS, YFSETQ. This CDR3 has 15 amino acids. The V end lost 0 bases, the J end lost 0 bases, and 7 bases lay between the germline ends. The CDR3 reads CASSLDGSSYNEQFF. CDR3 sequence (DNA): TGCGCCAGCAGCTTGGACGGGAGCTCCTACAATGAGCAGTTCTTC.

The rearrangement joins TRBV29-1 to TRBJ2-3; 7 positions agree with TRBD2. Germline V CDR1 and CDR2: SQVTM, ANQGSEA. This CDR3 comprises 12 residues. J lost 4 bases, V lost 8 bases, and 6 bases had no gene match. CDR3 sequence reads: CSLGGFADTQYF. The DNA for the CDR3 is TGCAGCCTCGGGGGGTTCGCAGATACGCAGTATTTT.

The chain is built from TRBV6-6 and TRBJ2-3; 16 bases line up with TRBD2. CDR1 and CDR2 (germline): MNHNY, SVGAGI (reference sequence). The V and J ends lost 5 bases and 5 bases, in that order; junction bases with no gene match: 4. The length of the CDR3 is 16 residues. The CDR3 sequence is CASSQGLAGGVDTQYF. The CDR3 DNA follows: TGTGCCAGCAGTCAGGGACTAGCGGGGGGGGTAGATACGCAGTATTTT.

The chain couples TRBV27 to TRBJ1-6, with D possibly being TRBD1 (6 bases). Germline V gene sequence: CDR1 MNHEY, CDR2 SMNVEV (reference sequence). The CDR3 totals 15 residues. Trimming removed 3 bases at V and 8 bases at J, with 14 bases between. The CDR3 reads CASSFNRETDSPLHF. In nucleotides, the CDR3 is TGTGCCAGCAGTTTTAACAGGGAAACCGATTCACCCCTCCACTTT.

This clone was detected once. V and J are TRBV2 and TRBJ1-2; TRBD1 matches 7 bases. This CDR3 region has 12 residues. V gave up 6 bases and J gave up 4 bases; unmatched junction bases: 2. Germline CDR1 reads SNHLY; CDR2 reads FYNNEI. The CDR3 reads CASRGDSYGYTF. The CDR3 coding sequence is TGTGCCAGCAGGGGGGACAGCTATGGCTACACCTTC.

CDR3 protein: CASSSQGRTEAFF. In nucleotides, the CDR3 is TGTGCCAGCAGCTCACAGGGGAGGACTGAAGCTTTCTTT. J is TRBJ1-1 and V is TRBV7-3, with TRBD1 matching 7 bases. With 4 bases clipped from V and 5 bases from J, the junction kept 4 bases outside the gene matches. Germline-derived CDR1 and CDR2 are SGHTA and FQGTGA. The length of the CDR3 is 13 residues.

The CDR3 coding sequence is TGTGCCTGGAGTGTACGTCCAGGGGGCACTGAAGCTTTCTTT. It codes for CAWSVRPGGTEAFF. V gene TRBV30 combines with J gene TRBJ1-1; TRBD1 aligns across 7 bases. Trimming took 0 bases from V and 4 from J; bases not matched to a gene: 5. This CDR3 has 14 residues. Per the germline V gene, CDR1 is GTSNPN and CDR2 is SVGIG (reference sequence). Full variable domain (rest looked up from reference TRBV30 and TRBJ1-1): SQTIHQWPATLVQPVGSPLSLECTVEGTSNPNLYWYRQAAGRGLQLLFYSVGIGQISSEVPQNLSASRPQDRQFILSSKKLLLSDSGFYLCAWSVRPGGTEAFFGQGTRLTVV.

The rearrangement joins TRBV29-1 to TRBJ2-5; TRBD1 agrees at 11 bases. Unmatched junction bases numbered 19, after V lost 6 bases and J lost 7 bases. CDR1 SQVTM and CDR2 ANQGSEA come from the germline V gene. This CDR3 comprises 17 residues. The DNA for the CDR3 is TGCAGCGTCGGTGGTGGGAACCGGGACAGGGGGTTAGGGACCCAGTACTTC. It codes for CSVGGGNRDRGLGTQYF.

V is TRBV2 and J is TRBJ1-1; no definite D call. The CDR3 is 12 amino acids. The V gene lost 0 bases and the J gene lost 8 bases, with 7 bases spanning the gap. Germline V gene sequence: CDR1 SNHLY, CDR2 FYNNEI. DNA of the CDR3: TGTGCCAGCAGTGAAGCGGCCATAGAAGCTTTCTTT. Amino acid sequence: CASSEAAIEAFF.

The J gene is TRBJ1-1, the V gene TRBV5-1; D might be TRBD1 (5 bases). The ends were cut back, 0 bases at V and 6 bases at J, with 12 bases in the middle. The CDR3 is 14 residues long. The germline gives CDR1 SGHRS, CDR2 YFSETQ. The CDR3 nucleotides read TGCGCCAGCAGCTTGGCCGGGGGGACCCCTGAAGCTTTCTTT. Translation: CASSLAGGTPEAFF.

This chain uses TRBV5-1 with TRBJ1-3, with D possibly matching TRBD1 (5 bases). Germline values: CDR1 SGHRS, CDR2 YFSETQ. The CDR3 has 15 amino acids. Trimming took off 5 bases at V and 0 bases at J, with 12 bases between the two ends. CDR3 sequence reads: CASSPGIGSGNTIYF. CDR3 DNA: TGCGCCAGCAGTCCAGGGATCGGCTCTGGAAACACCATATATTTT.

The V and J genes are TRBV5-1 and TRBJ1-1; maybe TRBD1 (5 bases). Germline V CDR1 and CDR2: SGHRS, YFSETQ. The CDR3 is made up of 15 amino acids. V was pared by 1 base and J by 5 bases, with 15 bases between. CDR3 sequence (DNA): TGCGCCAGCAGCTTGAATGGTGGAGGGGAAACTGAAGCTTTCTTT. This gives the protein CASSLNGGGETEAFF.

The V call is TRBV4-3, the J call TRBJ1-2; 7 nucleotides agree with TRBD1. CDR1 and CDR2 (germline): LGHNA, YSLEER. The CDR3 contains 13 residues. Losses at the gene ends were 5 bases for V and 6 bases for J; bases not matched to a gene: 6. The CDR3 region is CASSSGRGDGYTF. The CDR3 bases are TGCGCCAGCAGCTCAGGCAGGGGGGATGGCTACACCTTC.

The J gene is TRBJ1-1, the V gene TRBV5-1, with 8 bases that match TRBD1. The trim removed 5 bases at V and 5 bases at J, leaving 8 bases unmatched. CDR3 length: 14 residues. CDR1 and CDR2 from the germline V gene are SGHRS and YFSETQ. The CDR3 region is CASRSATGETEAFF. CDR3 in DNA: TGCGCCAGCAGATCCGCGACAGGGGAAACTGAAGCTTTCTTT.

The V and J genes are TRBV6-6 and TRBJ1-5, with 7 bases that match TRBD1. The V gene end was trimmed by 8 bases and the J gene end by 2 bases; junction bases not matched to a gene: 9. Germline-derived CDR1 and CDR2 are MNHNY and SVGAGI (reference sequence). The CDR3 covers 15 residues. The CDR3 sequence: CASVNRGGGNQPQHF. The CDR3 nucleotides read TGTGCCAGCGTCAACAGGGGAGGTGGCAATCAGCCCCAGCATTTT.

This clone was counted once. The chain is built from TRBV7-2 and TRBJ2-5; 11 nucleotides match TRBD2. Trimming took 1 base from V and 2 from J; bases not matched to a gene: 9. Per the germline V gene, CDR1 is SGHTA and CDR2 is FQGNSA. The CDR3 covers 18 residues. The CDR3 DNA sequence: TGTGCCAGCAGCTTAGGCCGTCTAGCGGGGGGCGGTCAAGAGACCCAGTACTTC. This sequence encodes CASSLGRLAGGGQETQYF.

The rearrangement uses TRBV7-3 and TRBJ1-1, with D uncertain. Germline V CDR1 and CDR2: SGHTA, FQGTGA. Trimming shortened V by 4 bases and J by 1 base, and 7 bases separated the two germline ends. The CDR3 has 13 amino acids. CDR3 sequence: CASSSGPNTEAFF. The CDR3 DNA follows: TGTGCCAGCAGCTCAGGCCCGAACACTGAAGCTTTCTTT.